What follows is one T cell receptor beta chain and its context. Its target is unknown. Germline V CDR1 and CDR2: SGHAT, FQNNGV. This CDR3 contains 11 residues. V was cut by 1 base and J by 15 bases, with 10 bases left in between. These data originate in a study of a mutant IDH1 vaccine in newly diagnosed glioma. Whole-study context: Once 4-6 weeks had passed after radiotherapy alone, vaccination started, or it started with temozolomide cycles. Radiotherapy, temozolomide, or both had been given previously, and both were given to most. Notes on the study in general: In approximately 93% of patients, immune responses induced by the vaccine occurred.

Time point defined: week 35, safety follow-up. The investigators gave 300 ug of mutant IDH1 20-mer peptide in each vaccine dose, together with topical imiquimod. Assay used: immunoSEQ multiplex PCR; TCRdb lists only in-frame clones, some missing. Of roughly 49,000 clones listed, 80% to 95% were seen once; the top ten hold roughly 2.3%. Source: PBMCs, taken from a glioma patient whose treatment included an IDH1 peptide vaccine. The source of this sequence is a man aged 45-65 years with glioma. The rearrangement links TRBV11-2 to TRBJ2-1, with D possibly matching TRBD1 (5 bases). The CDR3 region is CASSLGQNPFF. The DNA for the CDR3 is TGTGCCAGCAGCTTAGGACAGAACCCGTTCTTC.